What follows describes a single T cell receptor beta chain. Its target antigen remains unknown. Within one base of it there is no much larger clone, and no base qualities were kept. The sample belongs to a study of T cells in localized non-small cell lung cancer (dated by TCRdb to 2020 to 2021). In terms of the full investigation: T cell repertoires of 236 early-stage NSCLC patients were analyzed, with tumors being compared against uninvolved tumor-adjacent lungs. The cohort comprised roughly 230 treatment-naïve NSCLC patients with resected, localized lung tumors. The mean age of the NSCLC patients was around 67 years, with 130 or so men and 100 to 110 women. Points the paper makes about the study in general: Because the study design was exploratory, TCR variables were selected using unadjusted p-values without false-discovery rate correction. Multi-region tumor sequencing was not performed, so intratumor heterogeneity could not be excluded. Uninvolved tumor-adjacent lung showed the highest T cell clonality, higher than tumor, which suggests more focused antigenic responses in the uninvolved tumor-adjacent lung. A median of around 50 of the top 100 tumor clones were detected in paired uninvolved adjacent lung, and 28 of these tumor clones were also found among the top 100 clones of the paired uninvolved adjacent lung. Higher T cell density in blood was associated with longer overall survival, whereas higher clonality in adjacent lung was associated with shorter survival.

V and J are trimmed by 9 bases and 6 bases, and the gene matches miss 13 bases of the junction. CDR1 is given as LNHDA and CDR2 as SQIVND, both from the germline V gene (reference sequence). Including the terminal cysteine and phenylalanine, the CDR3 comprises 15 residues. This entry keeps only the CDR3 DNA: 45 bases, framed from base 1. TCR beta CDR3 regions were sequenced from DNA using the immunoSEQ Assay. For the original study's pipeline: To compute T cell density, TCR beta template counts were normalized to usable DNA, which was estimated by amplifying housekeeping genes. Richness was estimated using the preseqR package, with extrapolation to 400,000 templates for PBMC samples and to 120,000 templates for tissue samples. Clonality was defined as one minus Pielou's evenness. Tissue-enriched TCRs were identified by differential abundance testing using productive amino-acid clonotypes, minimum total count 5 and alpha 0.1. Repertoire overlap between compartments was quantified with the Jaccard Index and Morisita Overlap Index. GLIPH grouped TCR beta CDR3s together with public tetramer-defined viral CDR3s, and a viral motif had to include at least three viral sequences and also show V-gene enrichment. In its TCRdb copy, this immuneACCESS table keeps in-frame sequences only and misses some clones. Where compared with another copy, unresolved V genes explain less than half of these, and the others have no known cause. V and J calls and clone size are as listed in that table; D and trimming were resolved from the DNA. The sample table shows 12,000 or so clones, and more than 75% are seen once. The ten largest account for approximately 8.6% of the sample.

At diagnosis, tumor, uninvolved tumor-adjacent lung and peripheral blood were collected and then preserved as a mix of FFPE and fresh-frozen material. For TCR repertoire profiling, blood samples were analyzed in the form of peripheral blood mononuclear cells. The sequenced sample was peripheral blood, obtained before any cancer treatment. The receptor comes from a male donor at least 60 years old with stage III lung adenocarcinoma. The V gene is TRBV19 and the J gene is TRBJ1-5, with 8 bases matching TRBD1. The CDR3: CASKQGAGEAQPQHF. The DNA reads TGTGCCAGCAAGCAGGGGGCGGGTGAGGCTCAGCCCCAGCATTTT.